One and the same sample provided the 27 T cell receptor beta chains below, sequenced in a study of CD8 T cells in ankylosing spondylitis (dated by TCRdb to 2016 to 2017). The library was prepared using 5' RACE. Sequencing was carried out with an Illumina HiSeq 2500. TCRdb passed the public sequencing reads through fastp at Q25 and MiXCR, retaining productive beta sequences. Rows with a matching CDR3 protein are joined into one entry that keeps the most common DNA and genes. The sample yields 250,000 or so distinct CDR3 sequences; more than 15% were counted once. The ten biggest clones cover around 30% of the sample. The sequenced sample was blood, either unsorted or a sorted T cell fraction (not recorded which). Receptor source: a male donor with ankylosing spondylitis or in good health (not recorded which).

This clonotype was counted a few times. This chain links TRBV6-1 with TRBJ2-7; D is ambiguous. The germline V and J ends were trimmed by 3 bases and 1 base, with 7 bases remaining between them. The CDR3 runs to 13 residues. From germline, CDR1 is MNHNS and CDR2 SASEGT. The CDR3 DNA is TGTGCCAGCAGTGATCCCTTTTCCTACGAGCAGTACTTC. This gives the protein CASSDPFSYEQYF.

The J gene is TRBJ1-1, the V gene TRBV20-1; 11 positions agree with TRBD1. Germline CDR1 reads DFQATT; CDR2 reads SNEGSKA (reference sequence). The CDR3 length is 13 residues. The trim removed 5 bases at V and 5 bases at J, leaving 4 bases unmatched. For the CDR3, the DNA is TGCAGTGCTGAGGACAGGGGGCGTACTGAAGCTTTCTTT. Protein: CSAEDRGRTEAFF.

This clonotype was picked up many times. The rearrangement links TRBV29-1 to TRBJ2-7, with 12 nucleotides matching TRBD2. The CDR3 consists of 14 residues. V lost 6 bases and J lost 2; bases outside the gene matches: 5. Germline V gene lookup returns CDR1 SQVTM and CDR2 ANQGSEA. For the CDR3, the DNA is TGCAGCGTCTACGGACTAGCGGGGACCTACGAGCAGTACTTC. Residues: CSVYGLAGTYEQYF.

This chain connects TRBV2 to TRBJ2-4, with D unresolved. The CDR3 is 14 amino acids. The V gene's germline CDR1 is SNHLY and CDR2 FYNNEI. V dropped 6 bases and J dropped 4 bases, with 13 bases sitting between them. The CDR3 bases are TGTGCCAGCAGCGCATTCCGCCGAAAAAACATTCAGTACTTC. Translation gives CASSAFRRKNIQYF.

J is TRBJ2-3 and V is TRBV6-1; 12 bases fit TRBD2. This CDR3 is built from 15 residues. Germline V gene sequence: CDR1 MNHNS, CDR2 SASEGT. With 5 bases clipped from V and 5 bases from J, the junction kept 5 bases outside the gene matches. The CDR3 DNA sequence: TGTGCCAGCAGTCCCCGACTAGCGGGAGTAGATACGCAGTATTTT. Its protein product is CASSPRLAGVDTQYF.

The sample holds a few counts of this clonotype. V usage is TRBV10-3 and J usage is TRBJ2-1, with 12 nucleotides matching TRBD2. The trim removed 0 bases at V and 7 bases at J, leaving 10 bases unmatched. The CDR3 length is 18 residues. Germline V lookup: CDR1 ENHRY, CDR2 SYGVKD. The CDR3 coding sequence is TGTGCCATCAGTGAGTCGTGGACTAGCGGGAAGTTTAATAATGAGCAGTTCTTC. This translates into CAISESWTSGKFNNEQFF.

The rearrangement joins TRBV20-1 to TRBJ2-7; 14 bases align to TRBD2. In germline, CDR1 is DFQATT, CDR2 SNEGSKA (reference sequence). Trimming cost V 1 base and J 3 bases; bases outside gene matches: 2. The CDR3 is 15 residues long. The CDR3 bases are TGCAGTGCTAGAGGGGGACTAGCGGGAGACTACGAGCAGTACTTC. Translating it yields CSARGGLAGDYEQYF.

This clonotype has a handful of counts. The chain combines TRBV6-1 with TRBJ1-5; the D is unclear. The CDR3 length is 15 residues. Germline CDR1 is MNHNS and CDR2 is SASEGT. V lost 1 base and J 7 bases, leaving 14 bases between the germline ends. CDR3 DNA sequence: TGTGCCAGCAGTGAAGGAGTTCCAGGAGGGCAGCCCCAGCATTTT. It specifies CASSEGVPGGQPQHF.

This clonotype showed up just a few times. This rearrangement joins TRBV4-1 to TRBJ2-1; maybe TRBD2 (5 bases). This CDR3 is 14 amino acids long. Looked up from germline, CDR1 is MGHRA and CDR2 is YSYEKL. V was trimmed by 1 base and J by 6 bases, leaving 10 bases between them. The CDR3 bases are TGCGCCAGCAGCCAAGGAGGGAACGGCAATGAGCAGTTCTTC. Protein sequence: CASSQGGNGNEQFF.

This clonotype was observed a few times. V gene TRBV4-1 combines with J gene TRBJ2-3; D gene ambiguous. This CDR3 comprises 16 residues. With 0 bases removed from V and 0 bases from J, the gap between germline ends came to 10 bases. Germline-derived CDR1 and CDR2 are MGHRA and YSYEKL. The CDR3 coding sequence is TGCGCCAGCAGCCAAGAGACGGCGTTTAGCACAGATACGCAGTATTTT. This encodes CASSQETAFSTDTQYF.

This clonotype appeared a few times. V and J are TRBV6-1 and TRBJ2-3; 12 bases map to TRBD1. Germline-derived CDR1 and CDR2 are MNHNS and SASEGT. V was clipped by 6 bases and J by 4 bases; unmatched bases: 14. This CDR3 has 18 amino acids. This CDR3 reads CASSPRDRGRLGSDTQYF. CDR3 in DNA: TGTGCCAGCAGCCCACGGGACAGGGGGCGCTTGGGTTCAGATACGCAGTATTTT.

In this sample, this clonotype turned up a few times. The chain employs TRBV7-8 and TRBJ2-1, with D perhaps TRBD2 (6 bases). V was pared by 3 bases and J by 3 bases, with 12 bases between. Per germline, CDR1 SGHVS and CDR2 FQNEAQ. The CDR3 is 15 amino acids. The CDR3 is CASSFTVEGYNEQFF. The CDR3 bases are TGTGCCAGCAGCTTCACGGTGGAGGGCTACAATGAGCAGTTCTTC.

Details on this clonotype: Relative to the germline gene, one junction end is altered; a read error may explain this. The rearrangement joins TRBV9 to TRBJ1-1; D gene uncertain. The CDR3 has 13 amino acids. Looked up from germline, CDR1 is SGDLS and CDR2 is YYNGEE. This CDR3 is CASSVGGNTKAFF. For the CDR3, the DNA is TGTGCCAGCAGCGTAGGGGGTAACACTAAAGCTTTCTTT.

Only a few counts were recorded for this clonotype. This chain uses TRBV4-2 with TRBJ2-1; 13 bases are a match to TRBD2. The CDR3 sequence is 16 residues long. Germline CDR1 reads LGHNA; CDR2 reads YNFKEQ. V shed 4 bases and J 10 bases; nucleotides not matched to a gene: 10. CDR3 sequence: CASSLPGLAGVREQFF. The CDR3 bases are TGTGCCAGCAGCCTACCCGGACTAGCGGGAGTTAGGGAGCAGTTCTTC.

This clonotype was seen at least ten times. The chain links TRBV4-1 to TRBJ2-7, with D unresolved. The germline V and J ends were trimmed by 1 base and 0 bases, with 10 bases remaining between them. The CDR3 consists of 15 residues. CDR1 MGHRA and CDR2 YSYEKL come from the germline V gene. As DNA, the CDR3 is TGCGCCAGCAGCCAAGTTGGCGGAAACTCCTACGAGCAGTACTTC. This sequence encodes CASSQVGGNSYEQYF.

The gene calls are TRBV4-2 and TRBJ2-7, with TRBD2 as a possible D gene (6 bases). This CDR3 is built from 15 residues. V lost 0 bases and J lost 2, with 11 bases in between. Germline loops: CDR1 LGHNA, CDR2 YNFKEQ. CDR3 residues: CASSQDPGDPYEQYF. CDR3 coding DNA: TGTGCCAGCAGCCAAGATCCGGGGGACCCCTACGAGCAGTACTTC.

The V call is TRBV27, the J call TRBJ1-6; D might be TRBD1 (5 bases). Germline V gene data show CDR1 as MNHEY and CDR2 as SMNVEV (reference sequence). V lost 6 bases and J lost 7, with 10 bases in between. The CDR3 length is 13 residues. The CDR3, as DNA: TGTGCCAGCAGCCCGGGACGGAATTCACCCCTCCACTTT. It translates to CASSPGRNSPLHF.

This clonotype was observed a few times. This sequence joins TRBV20-1 and TRBJ2-3, with 13 positions matching TRBD2. The CDR3 is 16 residues long. Losses at the gene ends were 5 bases for V and 6 bases for J; bases not matched to a gene: 11. From germline, CDR1 is DFQATT and CDR2 SNEGSKA (reference sequence). The CDR3: CSAHPRTSGSFDTQYF. The CDR3 DNA sequence: TGCAGTGCTCACCCTCGGACTAGCGGGAGTTTTGATACGCAGTATTTT.

The chain is built from TRBV20-1 and TRBJ2-1; 7 bases map to TRBD1. This CDR3 is built from 16 residues. The germline V gene encodes CDR1 DFQATT and CDR2 SNEGSKA (reference sequence). Unmatched junction bases numbered 15, after V lost 5 bases and J lost 5 bases. The CDR3 region has the DNA TGCAGTGCTCCAAAAGGGGGCGTAGAGATCCACAATGAGCAGTTCTTC. Amino acids: CSAPKGGVEIHNEQFF.

This chain joins TRBV4-2 and TRBJ2-7, with D possibly being TRBD1 (5 bases). The V end was cut by 3 bases, the J end by 7 bases, with 7 bases between. This CDR3 is 11 amino acids long. Germline lookup yields CDR1 LGHNA and CDR2 YNFKEQ. As DNA, the CDR3 is TGTGCCAGCAGCCAGCAGGGAGAGCAGTACTTC. Encoded protein: CASSQQGEQYF.

The V gene is TRBV4-1, the J gene TRBJ1-5, with no clear D. The ends were cut back, 6 bases at V and 0 bases at J, with 12 bases in the middle. CDR1 and CDR2 (germline): MGHRA, YSYEKL. This CDR3 contains 15 residues. CDR3 nucleotide sequence: TGCGCCAGCAGGATAGAGGCCTATAGCAATCAGCCCCAGCATTTT. Encoded protein: CASRIEAYSNQPQHF.

This chain uses TRBV29-1 with TRBJ2-3; the match to TRBD2 covers 7 bases. CDR1 is SQVTM, CDR2 ANQGSEA, per germline. The J segment lost 4 bases and the V segment lost 1 base, leaving 11 bases of the junction unmatched. The length of the CDR3 is 16 residues. The CDR3 nucleotides read TGCAGCGTTGAAGGGGGGATTTTTACTAGCGCAGATACGCAGTATTTT. Translating gives CSVEGGIFTSADTQYF.

This clonotype was seen at least ten times. The rearrangement uses TRBV13 and TRBJ2-7, with 7 bases identical to TRBD1. This CDR3 comprises 15 residues. With V trimmed by 1 base and J by 0 bases, 3 bases remained unmatched. Per the germline V gene, CDR1 is PRHDT and CDR2 is FYEKMQ (reference sequence). In nucleotides, the CDR3 is TGTGCCAGCAGCTTAGAAGGGGACAGCTCCTACGAGCAGTACTTC. Translating it yields CASSLEGDSSYEQYF.

This clonotype has just a few counts. The J gene is TRBJ2-7, the V gene TRBV27; 7 bases are a match to TRBD1. V lost 1 base and J lost 3; bases outside the gene matches: 12. The length of the CDR3 is 17 residues. Looked up from germline, CDR1 is MNHEY and CDR2 is SMNVEV (reference sequence). The chain's CDR3 is CASSLLPTGPMDYEQYF. DNA for the CDR3: TGTGCCAGCAGTTTATTGCCGACAGGGCCTATGGACTACGAGCAGTACTTC.

This clonotype came up a few times. This chain connects TRBV12-3 or TRBV12-4 to TRBJ2-3; the D is unclear. V lost 5 bases and J 6 bases, leaving 15 bases between the germline ends. The CDR3 consists of 14 residues. The CDR3 coding sequence is TGTGCCAGCAGTGTGGTGGCCAGCGTGGATACGCAGTATTTT. Translated, it gives CASSVVASVDTQYF.

The genes are TRBV15 and TRBJ2-7; TRBD2 agrees at 8 bases. Trimming cost V 3 bases and J 0 bases; bases outside gene matches: 4. The V gene's germline CDR1 is LNHNV and CDR2 YYDKDF (reference sequence). This CDR3 has 15 amino acids. The CDR3 DNA follows: TGTGCCACCAGCAGCGCTAGCGGGCTCTCCTACGAGCAGTACTTC. It translates to CATSSASGLSYEQYF.

This chain links TRBV2 with TRBJ2-1; 10 positions agree with TRBD1. V lost 7 bases and J lost 5; bases outside the gene matches: 17. Germline assignment: CDR1 SNHLY and CDR2 FYNNEI. There are 18 residues in the CDR3. The CDR3 sequence is CASTQSPGQGSSDNEQFF. For the CDR3, the DNA is TGTGCCAGCACCCAATCACCGGGACAGGGGAGTTCGGACAATGAGCAGTTCTTC.